Shown below are 22 T cell receptor beta chains from a single sample sequenced in a study of radiation and T cells in renal cell carcinoma. Clones were read by immunoSEQ multiplex PCR, and TCRdb kept only the in-frame ones, dropping some. The sample shows 100,000 to 150,000 clones, roughly four fifths of them seen only once. Indicated time point: baseline pretreatment blood. Noted treatment: 15 Gy SBRT to primary tumor, nephrectomy 4 weeks later. The specimen was blood, collected from a patient whose treatment included radiotherapy and nephrectomy. The receptors shown here come from a woman aged 60-70 years with renal cell carcinoma.

CDR3 sequence reads: CASSPRQGTGELFF. The CDR3 DNA reads as TGTGCCAGCAGCCCCAGACAGGGCACCGGGGAGCTGTTTTTT. The chain links TRBV7-2 to TRBJ2-2, with 7 bases lining up with TRBD1. CDR1 SGHTA and CDR2 FQGNSA come from the germline V gene. J was trimmed by 4 bases and V by 5 bases; bases with no gene match: 4. CDR3 length: 14 residues.

This clone was seen a single time. The chain joins TRBV30 to TRBJ2-7, with TRBD1 as a possible D gene (6 bases). From germline, CDR1 is GTSNPN and CDR2 SVGIG (reference sequence). Trimming pared 3 bases from V and 1 base from J, leaving 10 bases between. This CDR3 comprises 13 residues. This CDR3 is CAWRQGRSYEQYF. For the CDR3, the DNA is TGTGCCTGGAGACAGGGACGGTCCTACGAGCAGTACTTC.

The CDR3 DNA reads TGTGCCAGCAGCTTAAACCACAACACAGATACGCAGTATTTT. Its translation: CASSLNHNTDTQYF. The chain links TRBV7-3 to TRBJ2-3, with D uncertain. Trimming took 1 base from V and 2 from J, leaving 7 bases between them. The CDR3 spans 14 residues. The V gene's germline CDR1 is SGHTA and CDR2 FQGTGA. The full variable domain, completed using reference TRBV7-3 and TRBJ2-3, is GAGVSQTPSNKVTEKGKYVELRCDPISGHTALYWYRQSLGQGPEFLIYFQGTGAADDSGLPNDRFFAVRPEGSVSTLKIQRTERGDSAVYLCASSLNHNTDTQYFGPGTRLTVL.

This clone was found a few times. J is TRBJ1-5 and V is TRBV6-1; a weak D match, TRBD1 (5 bases). V shed 6 bases and J shed 3 bases, with 9 bases lying between them. The germline gives CDR1 MNHNS, CDR2 SASEGT. The length of the CDR3 is 13 residues. CDR3 nucleotide sequence: TGTGCCAGCAGGCAGGGTTCCAATCAGCCCCAGCATTTT. It is translated as CASRQGSNQPQHF.

The CDR3 bases are TGTGCCAGCAGTTTAAGGGTAGAATATGGCTACACCTTC. This translates into CASSLRVEYGYTF. This chain links TRBV28 with TRBJ1-2, with D uncertain. CDR1 and CDR2 (germline): MDHEN, SYDVKM. Trimming took off 2 bases at V and 5 bases at J, with 9 bases between the two ends. This CDR3 spans 13 amino acids.

The J gene is TRBJ2-7, the V gene TRBV29-1; D possibly corresponds to TRBD2 (6 bases). This CDR3 has 12 amino acids. The germline CDR1 and CDR2 sequences are SQVTM and ANQGSEA. Trimming removed 0 bases from V and 7 bases from J, with 10 bases in between. The CDR3 reads CSVEDPGREQYF. The CDR3 region has the DNA TGCAGCGTTGAAGATCCAGGGAGGGAGCAGTACTTC.

The chain couples TRBV4-3 to TRBJ2-7; 7 nucleotides align to TRBD1. The CDR3 has 13 residues. J lost 3 bases, V lost 3 bases, and 2 bases had no gene match. The germline CDR1 and CDR2 sequences are LGHNA and YSLEER. This CDR3 reads CASSQNRGYEQYF. Written as DNA, the CDR3 is TGCGCCAGCAGCCAGAACAGGGGCTACGAGCAGTACTTC.

Concerning this clone itself: This specimen includes other DNA sequences encoding the same CDR3. The chain links TRBV9 to TRBJ1-2; D unresolved. CDR3 length: 14 amino acids. Germline-derived CDR1 and CDR2 are SGDLS and YYNGEE. Trimming shortened V by 2 bases and J by 0 bases, and 8 bases separated the two germline ends. CDR3 amino acids: CASSVADSNYGYTF. The CDR3 DNA is TGTGCCAGCAGCGTCGCGGACTCTAACTATGGCTACACCTTC.

As DNA, the CDR3 is TGTGCCAGCAGCTCGATGGGGACAGGTCAGGATGAAAAACTGTTTTTT. Protein: CASSSMGTGQDEKLFF. The rearrangement uses TRBV7-9 and TRBJ1-4; TRBD1 agrees at 8 bases. With V trimmed by 4 bases and J by 6 bases, 10 bases remained unmatched. CDR1 is SEHNR and CDR2 is FQNEAQ in the germline V gene (reference sequence). CDR3 length equals 16 residues.

CDR3 region: CASSQELTATSGNTIYF. Here the CDR3 DNA reads TGCGCCAGCAGCCAGGAGCTAACAGCGACCTCTGGAAACACCATATATTTT. The chain is built from TRBV4-3 and TRBJ1-3; D not resolved. This CDR3 spans 17 amino acids. The germline V and J ends were trimmed by 3 bases and 0 bases, with 15 bases remaining between them. From germline, CDR1 is LGHNA and CDR2 YSLEER.

The chain employs TRBV7-2 and TRBJ2-7; D gene unclear. V dropped 5 bases and J dropped 0 bases, with 17 bases sitting between them. The CDR3 covers 16 residues. Germline V gives CDR1 SGHTA, CDR2 FQGNSA. CDR3 sequence: CASSPDQTLYSYEQYF. CDR3 DNA: TGTGCCAGCAGCCCTGACCAGACACTGTACTCCTACGAGCAGTACTTC.

This clone showed up just once. The chain employs TRBV5-1 and TRBJ2-3, with 7 bases lining up with TRBD2. This CDR3 spans 16 amino acids. In germline, CDR1 is SGHRS, CDR2 YFSETQ. After removal of 3 bases from V and 2 bases from J, the junction contained 9 bases not matched to a gene. The DNA for the CDR3 is TGCGCCAGCAGCTGGGCCGGACGGGGGGACACAGATACGCAGTATTTT. Translating gives CASSWAGRGDTDTQYF.

The J gene is TRBJ1-2, the V gene TRBV2; 7 bases map to TRBD1. Germline lookup yields CDR1 SNHLY and CDR2 FYNNEI. The V gene end was trimmed by 8 bases and the J gene end by 1 base; junction bases not matched to a gene: 13. The CDR3 is 16 residues long. The CDR3 DNA reads as TGTGCCAGCGGCGACAGGGCCTCTCCGTTTAACTATGGCTACACCTTC. Translated: CASGDRASPFNYGYTF.

The chain combines TRBV7-9 with TRBJ2-7; D ambiguous. The V and J ends lost 5 bases and 7 bases respectively, with 12 bases between them. Germline loops: CDR1 SEHNR, CDR2 FQNEAQ (reference sequence). The CDR3 covers 12 residues. The CDR3 sequence is CASSALGEEQYF. As DNA, the CDR3 is TGTGCCAGCAGCGCGCTAGGTGAGGAGCAGTACTTC.

The J gene is TRBJ2-7, the V gene TRBV27, with a weak D call TRBD1 (5 bases). In germline, CDR1 is MNHEY, CDR2 SMNVEV (reference sequence). The length of the CDR3 is 15 residues. Trimming removed 1 base from V and 1 base from J, with 11 bases in between. Written as DNA, the CDR3 is TGTGCCAGCAGTTTATATCAGACAGTATCCTACGAGCAGTACTTC. Protein product: CASSLYQTVSYEQYF.

The chain carries TRBV7-2 and TRBJ2-7; 8 bases match TRBD2. The CDR3 has 15 amino acids. V dropped 1 base and J dropped 2; count of bases not matched to a gene: 4. Germline values: CDR1 SGHTA, CDR2 FQGNSA. The CDR3 loop reads CASSLEVGGAYEQYF. The CDR3 region has the DNA TGTGCCAGCAGCTTAGAGGTCGGGGGGGCCTACGAGCAGTACTTC.

The chain has TRBV11-2 and TRBJ2-1; D remains ambiguous. CDR3 length: 14 residues. Germline V gene sequence: CDR1 SGHAT, CDR2 FQNNGV. V was clipped by 5 bases and J by 0 bases, with 8 bases between them. CDR3 sequence (DNA): TGTGCCAGCAGCCCCCTTCGCTCCTACAATGAGCAGTTCTTC. Its protein product is CASSPLRSYNEQFF.

This clone has just a few counts. V usage is TRBV20-1 and J usage is TRBJ2-7; D tentatively reads TRBD1 or TRBD2 (6 bases each). Trimming pared 0 bases from V and 12 bases from J, leaving 12 bases between. The CDR3 has 11 amino acids. Germline CDR1 DFQATT, CDR2 SNEGSKA (reference sequence). The CDR3 is CSARDLGGPYF. CDR3 DNA sequence: TGCAGTGCTAGAGATCTGGGGGGCCCGTACTTC.

The V call is TRBV7-2, the J call TRBJ2-7, with 9 bases fitting TRBD1. The CDR3 is 15 amino acids. CDR1 SGHTA and CDR2 FQGNSA come from the germline V gene. Losses at the gene ends were 5 bases for V and 3 bases for J; bases not matched to a gene: 8. CDR3 coding DNA: TGTGCCAGCAGCCCAGACAGGGGGAGTTACTACGAGCAGTACTTC. Encoded protein: CASSPDRGSYYEQYF.

CDR3 loop: CASSLGRTGGFNEQFF. CDR3 DNA: TGTGCCAGCAGCCTTGGCAGGACAGGGGGGTTCAATGAGCAGTTCTTC. The chain employs TRBV5-4 and TRBJ2-1; the match to TRBD1 covers 10 bases. CDR3 length: 16 residues. Germline V CDR1 and CDR2: SGHNT, YYREEE (reference sequence). The V segment lost 4 bases and the J segment 6 bases; nucleotides outside the gene matches: 10.

This chain joins TRBV7-9 and TRBJ1-4; maybe TRBD1 (6 bases). Between the trimmed V and J ends, which lost 5 bases and 5 bases, there was a span of 12 bases. Per the germline V gene, CDR1 is SEHNR and CDR2 is FQNEAQ (reference sequence). The CDR3 has 14 amino acids. This chain's CDR3 is CASSMDSLNEKLFF. CDR3 in DNA: TGTGCCAGCAGCATGGACAGCTTAAATGAAAAACTGTTTTTT.

V usage is TRBV15 and J usage is TRBJ2-2, with D hard to call. Per the germline V gene, CDR1 is LNHNV and CDR2 is YYDKDF (reference sequence). Trimming left V 6 bases short and J 8 bases short, with 10 bases between. The length of the CDR3 is 12 residues. The CDR3 nucleotides read TGTGCCACCAGTCTATCGGTTGGGGAGCTGTTTTTT. This gives the protein CATSLSVGELFF.